Given below is one TCR beta chain in context. Its matching antigen is unknown. Germline V gene data show CDR1 as SGHAT and CDR2 as FQNNGV. The CDR3 loop spans 16 amino acids. The V and J ends lost 2 bases and 1 base respectively, with 12 bases between them. Original handling: ImmunoSEQ output lacked quality scores and full-length reads, limiting matched filtering. Produced via immunoSEQ multiplex PCR; TCRdb's table is partial and in-frame only. V and J calls and clone size come straight from that table; D and trimming were deduced from the DNA. The repertoire consists of roughly 2,300,000 clones, with 80% to 95% occurring once and the leading ten covering 0.3% to 0.4%. The sample originates from a study of shared clonotypes between healthy human individuals. About the study: CD8 memory received one plate per donor, CD8 naive two, CD4 memory three and CD4 naive three. The study's findings and limits: Deeper or shallower sequencing was expected to change how clonotypes are shared among donors. The generation probabilities recorded for non-shared clonotypes fell below those of clonotypes shared by all four donors.

The sample was naive CD4+ T cells from PBMCs. Subset defined: CD45RA+ positively selected. The sequence came from a man between 18 and 29 years old in good health. Some clones in this sample may be carry-over from other donors' samples. The chain links TRBV11-2 to TRBJ2-4, with D possibly matching TRBD1 (5 bases). The CDR3 reads CASSLRPRQAKNIQYF. The CDR3 DNA reads as TGTGCCAGCAGCTTACGGCCCAGACAGGCCAAAAACATTCAGTACTTC.